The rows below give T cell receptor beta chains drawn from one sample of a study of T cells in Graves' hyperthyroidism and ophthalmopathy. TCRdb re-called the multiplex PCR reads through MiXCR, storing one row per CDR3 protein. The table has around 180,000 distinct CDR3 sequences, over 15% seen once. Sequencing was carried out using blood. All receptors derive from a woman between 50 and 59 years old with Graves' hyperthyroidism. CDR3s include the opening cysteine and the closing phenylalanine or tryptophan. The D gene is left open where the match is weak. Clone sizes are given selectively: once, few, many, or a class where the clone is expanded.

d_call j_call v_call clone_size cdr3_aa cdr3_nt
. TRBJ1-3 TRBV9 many CASSLSYRRSSGNTIYF TGTGCCAGCAGCCTTAGTTACAGACGGAGCTCTGGAAACACCATATATTTT
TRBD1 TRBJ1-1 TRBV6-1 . CASCDRAAEAFF TGTGCCAGCTGTGACAGGGCCGCTGAAGCTTTCTTT
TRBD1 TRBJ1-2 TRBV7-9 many CASSVSGQGGLLYGYTF TGTGCCAGCAGCGTCTCGGGACAGGGTGGTCTCCTCTATGGCTACACCTTC
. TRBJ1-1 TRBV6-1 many CASRLIEGNMNTEAFF TGTGCCAGCAGATTGATCGAAGGGAACATGAACACTGAAGCTTTCTTT
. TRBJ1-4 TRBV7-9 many CASSLDTAFGEKLFF TGTGCCAGCAGCTTAGATACGGCTTTCGGCGAAAAACTGTTTTTT
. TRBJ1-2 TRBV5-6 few CASSLQGIDYGYTF TGTGCCAGCAGCTTGCAGGGTATTGACTATGGCTACACCTTC
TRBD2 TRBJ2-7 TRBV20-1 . CSARAREDQILEQYF TGCAGTGCTAGGGCCCGGGAGGACCAGATACTGGAGCAGTACTTC
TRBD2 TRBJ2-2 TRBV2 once CASSEIKGRAGTGELFF TGTGCCAGCAGTGAAATAAAAGGGAGGGCTGGGACCGGGGAGCTGTTTTTT
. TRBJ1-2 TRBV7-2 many CASSSGRRAFRYTF TGTGCCAGCAGCTCCGGGCGCAGAGCCTTCCGCTACACCTTC
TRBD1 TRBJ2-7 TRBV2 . CASSGSGGSLYEQYF TGTGCCAGCAGTGGTTCAGGGGGTTCCCTCTACGAGCAGTACTTC
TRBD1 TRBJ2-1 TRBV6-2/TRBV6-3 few CASLNRDRGRTGGDYNEQFF TGTGCCAGCCTGAACCGGGACAGGGGGCGAACGGGGGGCGACTACAATGAGCAGTTCTTC
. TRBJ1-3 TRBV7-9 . CASSRGFGNTIYF TGTGCCAGCAGCCGGGGTTTCGGAAACACCATATATTTT
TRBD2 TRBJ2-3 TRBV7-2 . CASSLAGGPEGISTDTQYF TGTGCCAGCAGCCTAGCGGGAGGGCCTGAAGGGATCAGCACAGATACGCAGTATTTT
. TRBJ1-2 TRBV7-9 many CASSSRQAGDYGYTF TGTGCCAGCAGTTCCCGACAGGCTGGTGACTATGGCTACACCTTC
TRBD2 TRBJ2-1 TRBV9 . CASSDGLAGGHEQFF TGTGCCAGCAGCGACGGGCTAGCGGGGGGGCATGAGCAGTTCTTC
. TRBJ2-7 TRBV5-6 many CASSFGSQSYEQYF TGTGCCAGCAGTTTTGGGAGCCAAAGCTACGAGCAGTACTTC
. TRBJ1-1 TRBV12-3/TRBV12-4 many CASSPAVGGNTEAFF TGTGCCAGCAGCCCCGCAGTTGGGGGGAACACTGAAGCTTTCTTT
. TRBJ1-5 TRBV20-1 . CSARGTGNNNQPQHF TGCAGTGCCCGGGGGACGGGCAATAACAATCAGCCCCAGCATTTT
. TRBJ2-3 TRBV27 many CASSLGQLSTDTQYF TGTGCCAGCAGTTTAGGGCAGTTAAGCACAGATACGCAGTATTTT
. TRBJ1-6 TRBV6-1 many CASSAPRQIFNSPLHF TGTGCCAGCAGTGCACCACGACAGATCTTTAATTCACCCCTCCACTTT
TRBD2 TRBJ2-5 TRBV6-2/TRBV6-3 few CASGGRGTRKETQYF TGTGCCAGTGGGGGGCGAGGGACTAGAAAAGAGACCCAGTACTTC
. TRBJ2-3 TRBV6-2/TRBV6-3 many CASSYGGYLRASTDTQYF TGTGCCAGCAGTTACGGCGGCTACCTTCGGGCAAGCACAGATACGCAGTATTTT
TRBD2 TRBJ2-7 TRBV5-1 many CASSFGTSGPTSYEQYF TGCGCCAGCAGCTTCGGGACTAGCGGGCCGACGTCCTACGAGCAGTACTTC
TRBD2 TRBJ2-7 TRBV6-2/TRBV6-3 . CASSQSGTSDYEQYF TGTGCCAGCAGTCAGTCCGGGACTAGCGACTACGAGCAGTACTTC
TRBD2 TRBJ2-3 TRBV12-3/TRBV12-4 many CASSRLAGATDTQYF TGTGCCAGCAGTAGACTAGCGGGGGCAACAGATACGCAGTATTTT
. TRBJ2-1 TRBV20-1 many CSARDQGDYNEQFF TGCAGTGCTAGAGATCAGGGCGATTACAATGAGCAGTTCTTC
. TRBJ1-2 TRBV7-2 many CASSLVVPTRVSNYGYTF TGTGCCAGCAGCTTAGTGGTCCCAACAAGAGTATCTAACTATGGCTACACCTTC
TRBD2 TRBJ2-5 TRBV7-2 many CASSLTLAGGETQYF TGTGCCAGCAGCTTAACCCTAGCGGGGGGTGAGACCCAGTACTTC
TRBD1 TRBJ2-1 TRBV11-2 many CASSYGQGRYNEQFF TGTGCCAGCAGCTACGGACAGGGAAGGTACAATGAGCAGTTCTTC
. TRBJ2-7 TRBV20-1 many CSARDSGASYEQYF TGCAGTGCTAGAGATTCAGGGGCTTCCTACGAGCAGTACTTC
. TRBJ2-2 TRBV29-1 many CSVKPAGELFF TGCAGCGTTAAGCCGGCCGGGGAGCTGTTTTTT
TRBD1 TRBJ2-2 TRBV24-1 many CATRQGDEFGELFF TGTGCCACCCGCCAGGGGGACGAGTTTGGGGAGCTGTTTTTT
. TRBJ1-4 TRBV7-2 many CASSPRLPNEKLFF TGTGCCAGCAGCCCCAGGCTCCCTAATGAAAAACTGTTTTTT
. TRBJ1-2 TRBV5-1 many CASSTGTVGLYGYTF TGCGCCAGCAGCACCGGGACCGTCGGACTCTATGGCTACACCTTC
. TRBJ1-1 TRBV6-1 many CASSLSGGHTEAFF TGTGCCAGCAGTCTAAGTGGGGGGCACACTGAAGCTTTCTTT
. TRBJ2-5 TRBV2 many CASGRMDQETQYF TGTGCCAGCGGAAGAATGGATCAAGAGACCCAGTACTTC
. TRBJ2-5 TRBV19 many CASSSRVATKETQYF TGTGCCAGTAGTTCCCGGGTCGCTACCAAAGAGACCCAGTACTTC
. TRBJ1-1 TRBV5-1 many CASSQLTPMNTEAFF TGCGCCAGCAGTCAATTGACCCCTATGAACACTGAAGCTTTCTTT
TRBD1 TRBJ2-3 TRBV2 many CASSPGTGTDTQYF TGTGCCAGCAGCCCGGGGACAGGGACAGATACGCAGTATTTT
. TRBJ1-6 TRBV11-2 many CASSSQGYDSPLHF TGTGCCAGCAGCTCGCAGGGATATGATTCACCCCTCCACTTT
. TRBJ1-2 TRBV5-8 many CASSLGGDPNYGYTF TGTGCCAGCAGCTTAGGAGGAGACCCTAACTATGGCTACACCTTC
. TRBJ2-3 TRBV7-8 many CAISPPGLSITDTQYF TGTGCCATCAGCCCCCCGGGTCTCTCAATCACAGATACGCAGTATTTT
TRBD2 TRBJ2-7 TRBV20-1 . CSGRLAGSSEQYF TGCAGTGGTAGACTAGCGGGGTCTTCCGAGCAGTACTTC
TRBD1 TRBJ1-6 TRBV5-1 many CASSLDRGWSPLHF TGCGCCAGCAGCTTGGACAGGGGGTGGTCACCCCTCCACTTT
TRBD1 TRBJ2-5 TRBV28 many CASSAGTGVGETQYF TGTGCCAGCAGCGCCGGGACAGGGGTAGGAGAGACCCAGTACTTC
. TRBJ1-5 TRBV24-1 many CATSDHYRIQPQHF TGTGCCACCAGTGACCACTACAGGATCCAGCCCCAGCATTTT
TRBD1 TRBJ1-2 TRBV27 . CASSLSDRGYGYTF TGTGCCAGCAGTTTATCGGACAGGGGCTATGGCTACACCTTC
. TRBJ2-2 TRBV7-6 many CASRDLRGMPGELFF TGTGCCAGCAGGGACCTCAGGGGTATGCCCGGGGAGCTGTTTTTT
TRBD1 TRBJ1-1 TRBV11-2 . CASSLGVQGAKTEAFF TGTGCCAGCAGCTTAGGGGTGCAGGGGGCAAAAACTGAAGCTTTCTTT
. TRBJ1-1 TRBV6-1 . CASSEWTVNTEAFF TGTGCCAGCAGTGAATGGACCGTGAACACTGAAGCTTTCTTT
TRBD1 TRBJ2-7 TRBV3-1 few CASSLTLIRQGDNPYEQYF TGTGCCAGCAGCCTTACTCTTATAAGACAGGGTGACAACCCCTACGAGCAGTACTTC
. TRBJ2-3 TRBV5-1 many CASSLGTQTDTQYF TGCGCCAGCAGCTTGGGCACGCAAACAGATACGCAGTATTTT